This entry is about one T cell receptor beta chain. The entry originates in a study of graft-versus-host responses after intestinal transplantation. Profiled with immunoSEQ multiplex PCR; TCRdb holds only in-frame clones, not every one. The repertoire includes around 29,000 clones, 90% to 95% of them detected once, and 0.72% sits in the top ten. Sequencing used PBMCs, obtained around 70 days after intestinal transplant. The origin of this receptor is a human patient who received an intestinal transplant, so some T cells may come from the graft donor.

The CDR3 reads CAWSTDNDQPQHF. DNA for the CDR3: TGTGCCTGGAGTACGGACAATGATCAGCCCCAGCATTTT. The chain has TRBV30 and TRBJ1-5, with D perhaps matching TRBD1 (5 bases). V was pared by 2 bases and J by 5 bases, with 10 bases between. The CDR3 runs 13 residues. Germline V gives CDR1 GTSNPN, CDR2 SVGIG (reference sequence).